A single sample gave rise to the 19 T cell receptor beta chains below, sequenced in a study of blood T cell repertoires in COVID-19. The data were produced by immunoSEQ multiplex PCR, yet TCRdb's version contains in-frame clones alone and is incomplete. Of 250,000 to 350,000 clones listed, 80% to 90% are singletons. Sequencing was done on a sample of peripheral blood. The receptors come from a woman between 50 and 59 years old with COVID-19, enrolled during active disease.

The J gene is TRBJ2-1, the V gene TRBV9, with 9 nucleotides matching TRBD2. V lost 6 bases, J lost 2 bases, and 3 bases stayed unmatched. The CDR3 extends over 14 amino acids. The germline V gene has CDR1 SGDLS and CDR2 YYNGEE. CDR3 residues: CASTSGTTYNEQFF. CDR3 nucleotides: TGTGCCAGCACTAGCGGGACAACCTACAATGAGCAGTTCTTC.

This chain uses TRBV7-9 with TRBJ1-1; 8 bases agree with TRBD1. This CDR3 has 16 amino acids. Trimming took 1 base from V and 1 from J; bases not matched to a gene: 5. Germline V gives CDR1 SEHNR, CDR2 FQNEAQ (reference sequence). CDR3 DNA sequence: TGTGCCAGCAGCTTAGTACTCGGGACAGGGAACACTGAAGCTTTCTTT. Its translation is CASSLVLGTGNTEAFF.

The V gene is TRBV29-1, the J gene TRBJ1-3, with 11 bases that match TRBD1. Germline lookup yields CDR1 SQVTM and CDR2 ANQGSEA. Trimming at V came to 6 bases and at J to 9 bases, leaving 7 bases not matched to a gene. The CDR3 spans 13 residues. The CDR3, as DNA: TGCAGCGTAAAGGACAGGGGGCAAGGCACCATATATTTT. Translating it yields CSVKDRGQGTIYF.

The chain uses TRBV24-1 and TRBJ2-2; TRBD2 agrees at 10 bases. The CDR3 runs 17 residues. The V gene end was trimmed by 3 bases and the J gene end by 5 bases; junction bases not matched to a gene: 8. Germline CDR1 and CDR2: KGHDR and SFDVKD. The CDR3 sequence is CATSDHLAGVWTGELFF. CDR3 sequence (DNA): TGTGCCACCAGTGATCACCTAGCGGGAGTTTGGACCGGGGAGCTGTTTTTT.

The CDR3 loop reads CASSPAGAADTEAFF. The CDR3 DNA reads as TGCGCCAGCAGCCCGGCGGGGGCGGCTGACACTGAAGCTTTCTTT. The gene calls are TRBV5-1 and TRBJ1-1; D may be TRBD1 (6 bases). The CDR3 totals 15 residues. Germline V gives CDR1 SGHRS, CDR2 YFSETQ. V was clipped by 4 bases and J by 3 bases, with 16 bases between them.

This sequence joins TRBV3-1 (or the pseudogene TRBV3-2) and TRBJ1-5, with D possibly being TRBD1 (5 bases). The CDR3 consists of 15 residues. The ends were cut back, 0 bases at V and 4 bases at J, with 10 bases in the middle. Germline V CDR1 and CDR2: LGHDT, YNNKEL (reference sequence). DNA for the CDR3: TGTGCCAGCAGCCAAGAAACAGGCGTGAATCAGCCCCAGCATTTT. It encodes CASSQETGVNQPQHF.

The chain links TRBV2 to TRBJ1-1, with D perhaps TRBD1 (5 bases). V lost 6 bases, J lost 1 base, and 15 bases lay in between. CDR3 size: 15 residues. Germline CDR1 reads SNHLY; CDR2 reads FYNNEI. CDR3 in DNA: TGTGCCAGCAGATCACAGGACACCTCGAACACTGAAGCTTTCTTT. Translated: CASRSQDTSNTEAFF.

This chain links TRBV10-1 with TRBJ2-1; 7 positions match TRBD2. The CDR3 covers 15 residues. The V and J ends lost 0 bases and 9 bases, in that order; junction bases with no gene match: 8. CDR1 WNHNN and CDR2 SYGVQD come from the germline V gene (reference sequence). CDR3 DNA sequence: TGCGCCAGCAGTGAGTCGTCGCCTAGCGGAATTGAGCAGTTCTTC. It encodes CASSESSPSGIEQFF.

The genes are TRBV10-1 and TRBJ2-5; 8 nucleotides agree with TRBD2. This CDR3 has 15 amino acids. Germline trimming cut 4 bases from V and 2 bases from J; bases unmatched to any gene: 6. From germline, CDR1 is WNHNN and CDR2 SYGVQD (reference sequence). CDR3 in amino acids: CASSAGLVGQETQYF. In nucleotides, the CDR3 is TGCGCCAGCAGTGCGGGACTAGTGGGGCAAGAGACCCAGTACTTC.

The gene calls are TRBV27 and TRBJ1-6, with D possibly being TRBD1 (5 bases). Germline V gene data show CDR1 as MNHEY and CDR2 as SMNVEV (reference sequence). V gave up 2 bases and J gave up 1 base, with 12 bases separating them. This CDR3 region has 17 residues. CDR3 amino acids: CASSLRQGGSYNSPLHF. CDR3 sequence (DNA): TGTGCCAGCAGTTTAAGGCAGGGTGGTTCCTATAATTCACCCCTCCACTTT.

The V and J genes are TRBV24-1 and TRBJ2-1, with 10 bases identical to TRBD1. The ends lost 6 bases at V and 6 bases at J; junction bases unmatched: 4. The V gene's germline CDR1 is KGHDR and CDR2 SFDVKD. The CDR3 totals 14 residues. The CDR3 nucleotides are TGTGCCACCAGTCGACAGGGGGCGCCCAATGAGCAGTTCTTC. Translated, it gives CATSRQGAPNEQFF.

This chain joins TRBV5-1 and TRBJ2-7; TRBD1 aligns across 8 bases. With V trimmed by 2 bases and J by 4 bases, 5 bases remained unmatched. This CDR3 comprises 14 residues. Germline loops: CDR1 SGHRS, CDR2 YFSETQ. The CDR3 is CASSLRTGSYEQYF. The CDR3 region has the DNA TGCGCCAGCAGCTTAAGGACAGGGAGTTACGAGCAGTACTTC.

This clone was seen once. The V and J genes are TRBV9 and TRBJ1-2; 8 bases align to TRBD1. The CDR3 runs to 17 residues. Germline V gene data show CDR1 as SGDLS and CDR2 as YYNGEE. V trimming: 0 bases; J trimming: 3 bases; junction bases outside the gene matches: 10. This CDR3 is CASSVVRTGGLDYGYTF. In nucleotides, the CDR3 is TGTGCCAGCAGCGTAGTACGAACAGGGGGTCTGGACTATGGCTACACCTTC. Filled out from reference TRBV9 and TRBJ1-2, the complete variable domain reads DSGVTQTPKHLITATGQRVTLRCSPRSGDLSVYWYQQSLDQGLQFLIQYYNGEERAKGNILERFSAQQFPDLHSELNLSSLELGDSALYFCASSVVRTGGLDYGYTFGSGTRLTVV.

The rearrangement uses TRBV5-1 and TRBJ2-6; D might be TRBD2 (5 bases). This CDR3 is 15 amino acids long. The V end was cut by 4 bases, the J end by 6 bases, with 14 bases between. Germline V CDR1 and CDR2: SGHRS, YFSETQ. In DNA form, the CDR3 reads TGCGCCAGCAGCCACGGGGATTACCAGGCCAACGTCCTGACTTTC. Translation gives CASSHGDYQANVLTF.

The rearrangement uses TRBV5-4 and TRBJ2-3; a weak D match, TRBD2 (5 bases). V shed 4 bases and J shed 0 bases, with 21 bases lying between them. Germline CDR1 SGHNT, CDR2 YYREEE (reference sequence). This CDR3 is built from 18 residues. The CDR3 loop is CASSPNRGYHTSTDTQYF. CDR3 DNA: TGTGCCAGCAGCCCCAATCGCGGGTATCATACTAGCACAGATACGCAGTATTTT.

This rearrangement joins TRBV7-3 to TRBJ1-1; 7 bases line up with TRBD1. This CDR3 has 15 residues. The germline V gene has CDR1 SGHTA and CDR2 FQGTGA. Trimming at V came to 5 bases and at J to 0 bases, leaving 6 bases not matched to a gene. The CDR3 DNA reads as TGTGCCAGCAGCATCACCGGGACAGTGAACACTGAAGCTTTCTTT. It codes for CASSITGTVNTEAFF.

CDR3 nucleotides: TGTGCCAGCTACCGGGACAACGAGTCTAACTATGGCTACACCTTC. Translation gives CASYRDNESNYGYTF. The genes are TRBV18 and TRBJ1-2, with D possibly matching TRBD1 (6 bases). The V and J ends lost 7 bases and 0 bases respectively, with 15 bases between them. The CDR3 sequence is 15 residues long. Germline V gene lookup returns CDR1 KGHSH and CDR2 LQKENI.

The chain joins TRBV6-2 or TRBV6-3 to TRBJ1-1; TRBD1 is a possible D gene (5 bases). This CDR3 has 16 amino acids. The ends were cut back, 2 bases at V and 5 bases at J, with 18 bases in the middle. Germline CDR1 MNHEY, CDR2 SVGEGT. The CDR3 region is CASSYGSPGIWTEAFF. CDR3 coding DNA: TGTGCCAGCAGTTACGGCAGCCCAGGGATTTGGACTGAAGCTTTCTTT.

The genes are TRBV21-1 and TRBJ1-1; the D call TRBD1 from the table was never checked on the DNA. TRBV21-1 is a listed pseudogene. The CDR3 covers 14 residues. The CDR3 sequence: CASRRQGLNTEAFF. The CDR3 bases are TGTGCCAGCAGGAGACAGGGGTTGAACACTGAAGCTTTCTTT.